The 29 T cell receptor beta chains below all came from one sample that was sequenced in a study of vaccination effects on CD4 cells after COVID-19. The ViraFEST assay expanded antigen-specific CD4+ T cells with viral peptide pools before sequencing. Upon completion of more than 9 days in culture, CD4+ T cells were isolated. Vaccination of participants consisted of two doses of either the BNT162b2 or mRNA-1273 vaccine. What these receptors recognize is not known. Measured with immunoSEQ multiplex PCR; TCRdb has only the in-frame clones, and not every one. The sample has about 81,000 clones; around 77% are singletons. The source material was CD4+ T cells from PBMCs cultured with HCoV-OC43 spike peptides, sampled after COVID-19 vaccination. Subset here: HCoV-OC43 spike overlapping peptide pool stimulation. These receptors were obtained from a human donor who received a COVID-19 vaccine.

The V call is TRBV3-1 (or the pseudogene TRBV3-2), the J call TRBJ1-4; possibly TRBD1 for D (5 bases). V lost 0 bases to trimming and J lost 10 bases, with 12 bases between them. This CDR3 contains 14 residues. Germline CDR1 LGHDT, CDR2 YNNKEL (reference sequence). CDR3 DNA: TGTGCCAGCAGCCAAGATCTAACAGGAGGAAAACTGTTTTTT. As protein: CASSQDLTGGKLFF.

V usage is TRBV18 and J usage is TRBJ2-1, with D possibly matching TRBD1 (6 bases). CDR3 length equals 16 residues. Trimming cost V 4 bases and J 6 bases, with 19 bases left between them. Germline V CDR1 and CDR2: KGHSH, LQKENI. The CDR3 sequence is CASSLGSGAQGNEQFF. Here the CDR3 DNA reads TGTGCCAGCTCACTAGGTTCAGGGGCCCAGGGCAATGAGCAGTTCTTC.

This chain uses TRBV5-1 with TRBJ1-1, with TRBD1 matching 8 bases. Trimming took 4 bases from V and 3 from J; bases not matched to a gene: 5. The germline V gene encodes CDR1 SGHRS and CDR2 YFSETQ. The CDR3 runs to 14 residues. CDR3 protein: CASSPGTGYTEAFF. CDR3 DNA: TGCGCCAGCAGCCCCGGGACAGGTTACACTGAAGCTTTCTTT.

V usage is TRBV5-1 and J usage is TRBJ2-2; TRBD1 matches 7 bases. The CDR3 has 15 amino acids. With V trimmed by 4 bases and J by 0 bases, 3 bases remained unmatched. CDR1 and CDR2 (germline): SGHRS, YFSETQ. CDR3 in DNA: TGCGCCAGCAGCGGCGGACAGGCGAACACCGGGGAGCTGTTTTTT. This translates into CASSGGQANTGELFF.

This chain joins TRBV6-2 or TRBV6-3 and TRBJ1-1; the D gene is possibly TRBD1 (6 bases). The V and J ends lost 4 bases and 5 bases respectively, with 17 bases between them. CDR3 length: 15 residues. CDR1 is MNHEY and CDR2 is SVGEGT in the germline V gene. CDR3 in amino acids: CASSSRRGGRTEAFF. The CDR3 DNA reads TGTGCCAGCAGTTCCAGGCGGGGGGGCCGGACTGAAGCTTTCTTT.

V usage is TRBV19 and J usage is TRBJ1-6, with D tentatively TRBD1 (5 bases). With 10 bases removed from V and 8 bases from J, the gap between germline ends came to 12 bases. CDR3 size: 12 residues. In germline, CDR1 is LNHDA, CDR2 SQIVND (reference sequence). The CDR3 loop reads CATRPGHSPLHF. CDR3 DNA sequence: TGTGCCACGCGTCCGGGGCATTCACCCCTCCACTTT.

The V call is TRBV19, the J call TRBJ2-1; a possible D gene is TRBD2 (7 bases). Between the trimmed V and J ends, which lost 0 bases and 7 bases, there was a span of 16 bases. The germline V gene has CDR1 LNHDA and CDR2 SQIVND (reference sequence). The CDR3 is 16 amino acids. CDR3 sequence reads: CASSIDGGGIRNEQFF. CDR3 in DNA: TGTGCCAGTAGTATAGATGGGGGGGGCATCCGGAATGAGCAGTTCTTC.

This clone has just a few counts. This rearrangement joins TRBV19 to TRBJ1-2; D is unresolved. This CDR3 is built from 14 residues. Trimming took off 0 bases at V and 2 bases at J, with 7 bases between the two ends. The germline gives CDR1 LNHDA, CDR2 SQIVND (reference sequence). The CDR3: CASSIEVTNYGYTF. The CDR3 DNA reads TGTGCCAGTAGTATAGAGGTCACCAACTATGGCTACACCTTC.

The chain joins TRBV6-2 or TRBV6-3 to TRBJ1-1; D is ambiguous. From germline, CDR1 is MNHEY and CDR2 SVGEGT. CDR3 size: 13 residues. Between the trimmed V and J ends, which lost 4 bases and 1 base, there was a span of 7 bases. The chain's CDR3 is CASSFSENTEAFF. DNA of the CDR3: TGTGCCAGCAGTTTCAGTGAGAACACTGAAGCTTTCTTT.

The rearrangement links TRBV12-3 or TRBV12-4 to TRBJ1-1; no reliable D call. The length of the CDR3 is 13 residues. V was pared by 5 bases and J by 8 bases, with 15 bases between. CDR3 residues: CASSLRRPYEAFF. CDR3 in DNA: TGTGCCAGCAGTCTGAGGCGACCTTACGAAGCTTTCTTT.

The chain links TRBV6-6 to TRBJ1-2; D is unresolved. Germline CDR1 reads MNHNY; CDR2 reads SVGAGI (reference sequence). With 2 bases removed from V and 0 bases from J, the gap between germline ends came to 7 bases. This CDR3 region has 14 residues. CDR3 sequence reads: CASSYLDANYGYTF. In DNA, the CDR3 is TGTGCCAGCAGTTACCTGGACGCTAACTATGGCTACACCTTC.

The V and J genes are TRBV20-1 and TRBJ1-2; D is unresolved. Deletions cut 0 bases from V and 10 bases from J, with 6 bases between. The CDR3 covers 10 residues. The germline V gene encodes CDR1 DFQATT and CDR2 SNEGSKA (reference sequence). The chain's CDR3 is CSARDGDYTF. The DNA for the CDR3 is TGCAGTGCTAGAGACGGGGACTACACCTTC.

The chain couples TRBV2 to TRBJ1-1; D is unresolved. Germline-derived CDR1 and CDR2 are SNHLY and FYNNEI. CDR3 size: 12 residues. Deletions cut 8 bases from V and 4 bases from J, with 11 bases between. This CDR3 is CASSWVGTEAFF. The CDR3 nucleotides are TGTGCCAGCTCTTGGGTGGGCACTGAAGCTTTCTTT.

The chain recombines TRBV7-2 with TRBJ1-2; 7 bases match TRBD1. The trim removed 4 bases at V and 7 bases at J, leaving 9 bases unmatched. Germline CDR1 SGHTA, CDR2 FQGNSA. CDR3 length: 14 amino acids. CDR3 region: CASSSDRVASGYTF. The DNA for the CDR3 is TGTGCCAGCAGCTCTGACAGGGTCGCTAGTGGCTACACCTTC.

This clone was picked up one time. The rearrangement joins TRBV7-8 to TRBJ1-2; the D gene is possibly TRBD1 (5 bases). CDR1 is SGHVS and CDR2 is FQNEAQ in the germline V gene. The CDR3 totals 17 residues. Trimming stripped 1 base from V and 2 bases from J, with 17 bases between. The CDR3 spells CASSLGVLRGQNYGYTF. The CDR3, as DNA: TGTGCCAGCAGCTTAGGAGTATTACGGGGCCAGAACTATGGCTACACCTTC. The full variable domain, rest sourced from reference TRBV7-8 and TRBJ1-2, is GAGVSQSPRYKVAKRGQDVALRCDPISGHVSLFWYQQALGQGPEFLTYFQNEAQLDKSGLPSDRFFAERPEGSVSTLKIQRTQQEDSAVYLCASSLGVLRGQNYGYTFGSGTRLTVV.

The genes are TRBV7-8 and TRBJ2-2; 8 bases line up with TRBD2. The CDR3 sequence is 17 residues long. The V gene end was trimmed by 0 bases and the J gene end by 4 bases; junction bases not matched to a gene: 7. Germline V gene sequence: CDR1 SGHVS, CDR2 FQNEAQ. CDR3 sequence (DNA): TGTGCCAGCAGCTTAGCGCGGCGGGGGGTCGGCACCGGGGAGCTGTTTTTT. This sequence encodes CASSLARRGVGTGELFF.

Only a few counts were recorded for this clone. V gene TRBV3-1 (or the pseudogene TRBV3-2) combines with J gene TRBJ1-1; no reliable D call. V gave up 1 base and J gave up 1 base, with 4 bases separating them. The CDR3 sequence is 13 residues long. From germline, CDR1 is LGHDT and CDR2 YNNKEL (reference sequence). As DNA, the CDR3 is TGTGCCAGCAGCCAAGTTCGGAACACTGAAGCTTTCTTT. Its protein is CASSQVRNTEAFF.

The sample holds one count of this clone. This chain uses TRBV5-1 with TRBJ2-2; 15 nucleotides agree with TRBD2. The length of the CDR3 is 19 residues. J was trimmed by 1 base and V by 4 bases; bases with no gene match: 8. From germline, CDR1 is SGHRS and CDR2 YFSETQ. CDR3 bases: TGCGCCAGCAGCCCTCCGAGGGGACTAGCGGGGGGGAACACCGGGGAGCTGTTTTTT. Translated, it gives CASSPPRGLAGGNTGELFF.

The rearrangement uses TRBV6-5 and TRBJ1-2, with TRBD1 as a possible D gene (6 bases). The V end lost 0 bases, the J end lost 6 bases, and 14 bases lay between the germline ends. The length of the CDR3 is 15 residues. Per germline, CDR1 MNHEY and CDR2 SVGAGI. Here the CDR3 reads CASSYSRGAQHGYTF. In DNA form, the CDR3 reads TGTGCCAGCAGTTACTCGCGGGGGGCGCAGCATGGCTACACCTTC.

This rearrangement joins TRBV9 to TRBJ1-1; a possible D gene is TRBD1 (6 bases). The CDR3 covers 16 residues. V gave up 3 bases and J gave up 8 bases, with 23 bases separating them. The V gene's germline CDR1 is SGDLS and CDR2 YYNGEE. CDR3 bases: TGTGCCAGCAGCGAAGCGCGGGTTCGGGGACACCCAGAAGCTTTCTTT. It is translated as CASSEARVRGHPEAFF.

This clone has more than one count but fewer than ten. The V call is TRBV6-5, the J call TRBJ1-1; D unresolved. V was clipped by 7 bases and J by 1 base, with 4 bases between them. This CDR3 region has 11 residues. Germline CDR1 is MNHEY and CDR2 is SVGAGI. The DNA for the CDR3 is TGTGCCAGCACGGGGAACACTGAAGCTTTCTTT. It translates to CASTGNTEAFF.

V and J are TRBV12-3 or TRBV12-4 and TRBJ1-6; D remains unclear. CDR3 length: 12 residues. V was clipped by 4 bases and J by 11 bases, with 9 bases between them. CDR3: CASSWAAPPLHF. The CDR3 nucleotides read TGTGCCAGCAGTTGGGCGGCTCCACCCCTCCACTTT.

This chain joins TRBV6-5 and TRBJ1-1, with a weak D call TRBD1 (6 bases). Trimming took 6 bases from V and 0 from J, leaving 11 bases between them. The germline gives CDR1 MNHEY, CDR2 SVGAGI. The CDR3 contains 14 residues. In nucleotides, the CDR3 is TGTGCCAGCAGACCAGGACAGTTGAACACTGAAGCTTTCTTT. Protein sequence: CASRPGQLNTEAFF.

CDR3: CASSQDDGPNSPLHF. The CDR3 DNA follows: TGTGCCAGCAGCCAAGATGACGGACCGAATTCACCCCTCCACTTT. This chain uses TRBV3-1 (or the pseudogene TRBV3-2) with TRBJ1-6; D is unresolved. The V gene's germline CDR1 is LGHDT and CDR2 YNNKEL (reference sequence). This CDR3 has 15 residues. Trimming pared 0 bases from V and 7 bases from J, leaving 10 bases between.

This chain connects TRBV4-3 to TRBJ2-6; D call uncertain. The germline V gene encodes CDR1 LGHNA and CDR2 YSLEER. This CDR3 comprises 14 residues. Trimming pared 4 bases from V and 4 bases from J, leaving 8 bases between. CDR3 DNA: TGCGCCAGCAGCCTAGAATCCGGGGCCAACGTCCTGACTTTC. Translating it yields CASSLESGANVLTF.

The chain links TRBV24-1 to TRBJ2-1; TRBD1 matches at 8 bases. The CDR3 spans 15 residues. J lost 7 bases, V lost 8 bases, and 12 bases had no gene match. Germline V CDR1 and CDR2: KGHDR, SFDVKD. The CDR3 region is CATMGGGQGRNEQFF. CDR3 bases: TGTGCCACCATGGGAGGAGGACAGGGTCGGAATGAGCAGTTCTTC.

This chain uses TRBV5-6 with TRBJ1-3; TRBD1 might be the D (5 bases). The CDR3 consists of 14 residues. The V and J ends lost 2 bases and 1 base respectively, with 7 bases between them. The germline V gene encodes CDR1 SGHDT and CDR2 YYEEEE. CDR3: CASSLWGSGNTIYF. The CDR3 DNA follows: TGTGCCAGCAGCTTATGGGGGTCTGGAAACACCATATATTTT.

The gene calls are TRBV11-2 and TRBJ2-2, with D possibly matching TRBD1 (5 bases). With 2 bases removed from V and 3 bases from J, the gap between germline ends came to 13 bases. The CDR3 runs to 16 residues. Germline-derived CDR1 and CDR2 are SGHAT and FQNNGV. The CDR3 region has the DNA TGTGCCAGCAGCTTACGCAGGGTGATTGACACCGGGGAGCTGTTTTTT. Its protein product is CASSLRRVIDTGELFF.

The CDR3 protein is CASSPGVGGGDEKLFF. The DNA for the CDR3 is TGTGCCAGCAGCCCAGGCGTAGGAGGGGGGGATGAAAAACTGTTTTTT. The gene calls are TRBV9 and TRBJ1-4; D might be TRBD1 (6 bases). Trimming cost V 4 bases and J 6 bases, with 19 bases left between them. There are 16 residues in the CDR3. Looked up from germline, CDR1 is SGDLS and CDR2 is YYNGEE.